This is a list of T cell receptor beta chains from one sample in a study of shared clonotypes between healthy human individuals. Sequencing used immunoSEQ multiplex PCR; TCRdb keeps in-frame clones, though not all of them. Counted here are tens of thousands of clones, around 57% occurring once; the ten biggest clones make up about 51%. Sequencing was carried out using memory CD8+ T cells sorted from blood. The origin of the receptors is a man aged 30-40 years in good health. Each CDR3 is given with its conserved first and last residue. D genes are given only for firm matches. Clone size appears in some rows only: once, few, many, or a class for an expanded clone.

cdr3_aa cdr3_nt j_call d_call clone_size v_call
CASSPGTSSATDTQYF TGTGCCAGCAGTCCCGGGACTAGCAGCGCCACAGATACGCAGTATTTT TRBJ2-3 TRBD2 NA TRBV6-4
CASSRQVNQPQHF TGTGCCAGCAGCCGACAGGTAAATCAGCCCCAGCATTTT TRBJ1-5 NA NA TRBV28
CASSESYGYTF TGTGCCAGCAGTGAGAGCTATGGCTACACCTTC TRBJ1-2 NA few TRBV6-1
CASSRDSSGNTIYF TGTGCCAGCAGCCGTGACAGCTCTGGAAACACCATATATTTT TRBJ1-3 NA NA TRBV7-2
CSVLLDNSYNEQFF TGCAGCGTTCTGCTAGACAACTCCTACAATGAGCAGTTCTTC TRBJ2-1 NA NA TRBV29-1
CASSPSANEQFF TGTGCCAGCAGTCCCTCGGCTAATGAGCAGTTCTTC TRBJ2-1 NA NA TRBV28
CASSLLASAYEQYF TGTGCCAGCAGTTTGCTTGCCAGTGCCTACGAGCAGTACTTC TRBJ2-7 NA NA TRBV28
CASSPPLRGWCEQYF TGTGCCAGCAGCCCCCCCCTGAGGGGATGGTGCGAGCAGTACTTC TRBJ2-7 NA NA TRBV7-9
CASSEPYNEQFF TGTGCCAGCAGCGAACCCTACAATGAGCAGTTCTTC TRBJ2-1 NA NA TRBV11-1
CASSEVLAANNEQFF TGTGCCAGCAGTGAAGTACTAGCGGCAAACAATGAGCAGTTCTTC TRBJ2-1 TRBD2 many TRBV6-4
CASSQVDEQFF TGCGCCAGCAGCCAAGTGGATGAGCAGTTCTTC TRBJ2-1 NA NA TRBV4-3
CASSPQGAGEQYF TGTGCCAGCAGTCCTCAGGGGGCCGGCGAGCAGTACTTC TRBJ2-7 TRBD1 NA TRBV28
CASSQDGTGVTGELFF TGCGCCAGCAGCCAAGATGGGACAGGGGTAACCGGGGAGCTGTTTTTT TRBJ2-2 TRBD1 many TRBV4-1
CASSLIPRKAGELFF TGTGCCAGCAGCTTGATTCCACGTAAAGCTGGGGAGCTGTTTTTT TRBJ2-2 NA NA TRBV5-4
CASSPYRGLAGVTGETQYF TGTGCCAGCAGCCCCTACCGGGGACTAGCGGGAGTTACGGGGGAGACCCAGTACTTC TRBJ2-5 TRBD2 NA TRBV7-8
CASSPGEKGFWATDTQYF TGCGCCAGCAGCCCCGGGGAGAAGGGGTTTTGGGCCACAGATACGCAGTATTTT TRBJ2-3 NA few TRBV5-1
CASSPLRYSNQPQHF TGTGCCAGCAGTCCTCTCCGATATAGCAATCAGCCCCAGCATTTT TRBJ1-5 NA few TRBV27
CASSLKKGPSGIEDTQYF TGTGCCAGCTCACTTAAAAAGGGCCCTAGCGGGATAGAAGATACGCAGTATTTT TRBJ2-3 TRBD2 NA TRBV18
CASSLRTGGDEQYF TGTGCCAGCAGCCTCCGGACAGGGGGCGATGAGCAGTACTTC TRBJ2-7 TRBD1 once TRBV7-6
CASSQEQGASDQPQHF TGTGCCAGCAGCCAAGAGCAGGGGGCATCTGATCAGCCCCAGCATTTT TRBJ1-5 TRBD1 many TRBV4-2
CASSPGLAGPFTQYF TGCGCCAGCAGTCCCGGACTAGCGGGGCCGTTTACCCAGTACTTC TRBJ2-5 TRBD2 NA TRBV4-1
CASTGTYEQYF TGTGCCAGCACCGGGACTTACGAGCAGTACTTC TRBJ2-7 NA many TRBV25-1
CASSQVGLAGSEQYF TGTGCCAGCAGCCAGGTGGGACTAGCGGGCTCCGAGCAGTACTTC TRBJ2-7 TRBD2 once TRBV6-5
CAISESKGQGAQLSYNEQFF TGTGCCATCAGTGAGTCGAAGGGGCAGGGGGCCCAACTCTCCTACAATGAGCAGTTCTTC TRBJ2-1 TRBD1 NA TRBV10-3
CASSATSNQPQHF TGTGCCAGCAGCGCTACATCGAATCAGCCCCAGCATTTT TRBJ1-5 NA few TRBV5-8
CSVVSGQETQYF TGCAGCGTGGTGTCGGGGCAAGAGACCCAGTACTTC TRBJ2-5 NA NA TRBV29-1
CASSLEPGPNYGYTF TGTGCCAGCAGTTTAGAACCTGGGCCTAACTATGGCTACACCTTC TRBJ1-2 NA few TRBV28
CASSSGQYSSYEQYF TGTGCCAGCAGCTCCGGGCAGTACAGCTCCTACGAGCAGTACTTC TRBJ2-7 NA NA TRBV27
CASSDSQAGELFF TGTGCCAGCAGTGACTCGCAAGCCGGGGAGCTGTTTTTT TRBJ2-2 NA NA TRBV6-4
CASSLARADTDTQYF TGTGCCAGCAGCTTGGCCAGGGCAGACACAGATACGCAGTATTTT TRBJ2-3 NA NA TRBV5-8
CAIGRTSLSSYQETQYF TGTGCCATCGGGAGGACTAGTCTCTCCTCGTACCAAGAGACCCAGTACTTC TRBJ2-5 TRBD2 NA TRBV10-3
CASRLVRLPEQFF TGTGCCAGCAGACTAGTCCGGCTTCCTGAGCAGTTCTTC TRBJ2-1 NA few TRBV6-1
CASSFGMAYEQYF TGTGCCAGCAGCTTCGGGATGGCCTACGAGCAGTACTTC TRBJ2-7 NA NA TRBV11-2
CASSEERGELFF TGTGCCAGCAGTGAGGAGCGCGGGGAGCTGTTTTTT TRBJ2-2 NA NA TRBV7-9
CAWADRVYGYTF TGTGCCTGGGCCGACCGCGTCTATGGCTACACCTTC TRBJ1-2 NA NA TRBV30
CASSSKYEQYF TGTGCCAGCAGCTCAAAATACGAGCAGTACTTC TRBJ2-7 NA NA TRBV7-9
CASSPGTPRDEQFF TGTGCCAGCAGCCCCGGGACCCCGAGGGATGAGCAGTTCTTC TRBJ2-1 NA NA TRBV10-2
CASSPGTSSYEQYF TGTGCCAGCTCACCCGGGACAAGCTCCTACGAGCAGTACTTC TRBJ2-7 NA NA TRBV18
CASTSTSYEQYF TGTGCCAGCACCTCTACTAGCTACGAGCAGTACTTC TRBJ2-7 NA few TRBV6-5
CSVVLGGSEKLFF TGCAGCGTTGTGCTAGGGGGGAGTGAAAAACTGTTTTTT TRBJ1-4 NA NA TRBV29-1
CASSYEGATEAFF TGTGCCAGCAGCTACGAAGGAGCCACTGAAGCTTTCTTT TRBJ1-1 NA many TRBV11-1
CASSETELETQYF TGCGCCAGCAGCGAGACAGAGTTAGAGACCCAGTACTTC TRBJ2-5 NA many TRBV5-1
CASSYQYEQFF TGTGCCAGCAGTTACCAGTATGAGCAGTTCTTC TRBJ2-1 NA medium-sized TRBV6-5
CASGTGWGRRNEQFF TGTGCCAGCGGGACGGGATGGGGGAGACGCAATGAGCAGTTCTTC TRBJ2-1 NA NA TRBV19
CASRQGYYEQYF TGCGCCTCCCGGCAGGGCTACTACGAGCAGTACTTC TRBJ2-7 NA once TRBV5-1
CASSQVTGTGFSGRDQETQYF TGCGCCAGCAGCCAAGTCACCGGGACAGGTTTTAGCGGGAGGGACCAAGAGACCCAGTACTTC TRBJ2-5 TRBD2 NA TRBV4-3
CASNSSPGAPYGYTF TGTGCCAGCAATTCATCCCCAGGGGCCCCCTATGGCTACACCTTC TRBJ1-2 NA NA TRBV6-5
CASSVTRGSWTGELFF TGTGCCAGCAGTGTAACTAGAGGATCTTGGACCGGGGAGCTGTTTTTT TRBJ2-2 NA NA TRBV6-1
CASSLYDYEQYF TGTGCCAGCAGTTTGTACGATTACGAGCAGTACTTC TRBJ2-7 NA many TRBV28
CASSDPSSQNSGNTIYF TGTGCCAGCAGTGACCCCAGCAGCCAGAACTCTGGAAACACCATATATTTT TRBJ1-3 NA NA TRBV25-1
CASSAAPGYEQYF TGTGCCAGCAGCGCCGCTCCAGGGTACGAGCAGTACTTC TRBJ2-7 NA many TRBV7-6
CASSGTYEQYF TGTGCCAGCAGTGGGACCTACGAGCAGTACTTC TRBJ2-7 NA many TRBV6-1
CASSRTGYAEAFF TGTGCCAGCAGTAGGACAGGGTACGCTGAAGCTTTCTTT TRBJ1-1 TRBD1 few TRBV25-1
CASSTARGNYEQYF TGCGCCAGCAGCACCGCCCGGGGAAACTACGAGCAGTACTTC TRBJ2-7 NA NA TRBV5-1
CASGQGMNTEAFF TGTGCCAGTGGACAGGGTATGAACACTGAAGCTTTCTTT TRBJ1-1 TRBD1 once TRBV25-1
CASSPGVSSYNEQFF TGTGCCAGCTCTCCGGGCGTTAGCTCCTACAATGAGCAGTTCTTC TRBJ2-1 NA NA TRBV9
CASSMTSGSSYEQYF TGTGCCAGCAGTATGACTAGCGGGAGTTCCTACGAGCAGTACTTC TRBJ2-7 TRBD2 NA TRBV7-9
CASSLRRNTEAFF TGTGCCAGCAGTTTAAGGAGGAACACTGAAGCTTTCTTT TRBJ1-1 NA NA TRBV27
CASTRTQGASDTQYF TGTGCCAGCACACGCACCCAAGGGGCGTCAGATACGCAGTATTTT TRBJ2-3 NA once TRBV6-6
CASKEGTYNEQFF TGTGCCAGCAAGGAGGGAACCTACAATGAGCAGTTCTTC TRBJ2-1 NA NA TRBV25-1